This entry lists 22 T cell receptor beta chains sequenced from one sample in a study of type 1 and type 2 diabetes patients. Genomic DNA was the PCR template. Multiplex PCR with 30 forward and 13 reverse primers amplified the TCR beta CDR3. In TCRdb, the multiplex PCR reads were re-called with MiXCR into one record per CDR3 protein. This table holds a few hundred thousand distinct CDR3 sequences, around 50% found once. Sequenced: peripheral blood mononuclear cells (PBMCs). The origin of the receptors is a man younger than 35 with type 2 diabetes.

V usage is TRBV7-9 and J usage is TRBJ2-7; TRBD2 aligns across 7 bases. The CDR3 runs to 14 residues. With V trimmed by 6 bases and J by 2 bases, 7 bases remained unmatched. Germline-derived CDR1 and CDR2 are SEHNR and FQNEAQ (reference sequence). CDR3 DNA sequence: TGTGCCAGCAGTGGCGGGGGAAGCCCCTACGAGCAGTACTTC. This encodes CASSGGGSPYEQYF. The full variable domain, completed using reference TRBV7-9 and TRBJ2-7, is DTGVSQNPRHKITKRGQNVTFRCDPISEHNRLYWYRQTLGQGPEFLTYFQNEAQLEKSRLLSDRFSAERPKGSFSTLEIQRTEQGDSAMYLCASSGGGSPYEQYFGPGTRLTVT.

The chain combines TRBV7-8 with TRBJ2-2, with TRBD2 identical over 10 bases. CDR1 SGHVS and CDR2 FQNEAQ come from the germline V gene. The CDR3 spans 18 residues. Trimming cost V 5 bases and J 4 bases; bases outside gene matches: 13. CDR3 protein: CASSRGTSDYMITGELFF. The DNA of the CDR3 is TGTGCCAGCAGCCGAGGGACTAGCGATTACATGATCACCGGGGAGCTGTTTTTT. The entire variable domain, with the rest obtained from reference TRBV7-8 and TRBJ2-2, is as follows: GAGVSQSPRYKVAKRGQDVALRCDPISGHVSLFWYQQALGQGPEFLTYFQNEAQLDKSGLPSDRFFAERPEGSVSTLKIQRTQQEDSAVYLCASSRGTSDYMITGELFFGEGSRLTVL.

V gene TRBV12-5 combines with J gene TRBJ1-1; D uncertain. The germline V gene encodes CDR1 LGHNT and CDR2 FRNRAP. This CDR3 comprises 11 residues. CDR3 residues: CASSYGAEAFF. The CDR3, as DNA: TGTGCCAGCAGTTACGGAGCTGAAGCTTTCTTT. Looking up the rest from reference TRBV12-5 and TRBJ1-1 gives the full variable domain: DARVTQTPRHKVTEMGQEVTMRCQPILGHNTVFWYRQTMMQGLELLAYFRNRAPLDDSGMPKDRFSAEMPDATLATLKIQPSEPRDSAVYFCASSYGAEAFFGQGTRLTVV.

The rearrangement joins TRBV20-1 to TRBJ2-7; no clear D. The V end was cut by 4 bases, the J end by 1 base, with 14 bases between. In germline, CDR1 is DFQATT, CDR2 SNEGSKA (reference sequence). The CDR3 totals 14 residues. The CDR3 reads CSAKSSPVSYEQYF. The CDR3 coding sequence is TGCAGTGCTAAATCGTCCCCGGTATCCTACGAGCAGTACTTC.

The chain uses TRBV30 and TRBJ2-2; 11 nucleotides agree with TRBD2. V shed 3 bases, J shed 5 bases, and the junction held 8 bases outside the gene matches. The CDR3 totals 16 residues. Per the germline V gene, CDR1 is GTSNPN and CDR2 is SVGIG (reference sequence). DNA for the CDR3: TGTGCCTGGAGGGCACTAGCGGGAGTTCGTACCGGGGAGCTGTTTTTT. It translates to CAWRALAGVRTGELFF.

This sequence joins TRBV12-3 or TRBV12-4 and TRBJ1-4; unclear D gene. The CDR3 is 14 amino acids. V was pared by 2 bases and J by 5 bases, with 9 bases between. This CDR3 reads CASSLLGINEKLFF. As DNA, the CDR3 is TGTGCCAGCAGTTTATTAGGAATAAATGAAAAACTGTTTTTT.

The chain has TRBV2 and TRBJ2-3; D not resolved. Germline V gene sequence: CDR1 SNHLY, CDR2 FYNNEI. This CDR3 has 13 residues. Trimming cost V 6 bases and J 4 bases, with 11 bases left between them. The CDR3 DNA is TGTGCCAGCAGGACGGTCCCCCCAGATACGCAGTATTTT. It codes for CASRTVPPDTQYF.

This sequence joins TRBV2 and TRBJ1-6; perhaps TRBD1 as D (6 bases). V lost 6 bases and J 2 bases, leaving 11 bases between the germline ends. This CDR3 has 15 residues. Germline CDR1 and CDR2: SNHLY and FYNNEI. CDR3 DNA sequence: TGTGCCAGCAGACAGGGAAAAACCTATAATTCACCCCTCCACTTT. It is translated as CASRQGKTYNSPLHF.

V and J are TRBV20-1 and TRBJ2-7; TRBD2 matches 12 bases. With V trimmed by 6 bases and J by 6 bases, 15 bases remained unmatched. Per germline, CDR1 DFQATT and CDR2 SNEGSKA (reference sequence). The CDR3 is made up of 16 amino acids. CDR3 sequence: CSAAPTLAGGPVEQYF. The CDR3 DNA sequence: TGCAGTGCCGCCCCTACACTAGCGGGAGGCCCTGTCGAGCAGTACTTC.

In this sample, this clonotype turned up a few times. The chain is built from TRBV7-2 and TRBJ2-7; D is unresolved. V lost 6 bases and J lost 1, with 13 bases in between. The CDR3 spans 14 residues. The germline CDR1 and CDR2 sequences are SGHTA and FQGNSA. This chain's CDR3 is CASSSTAGSYEQYF. As DNA, the CDR3 is TGTGCCAGCAGTTCGACGGCCGGGTCCTACGAGCAGTACTTC.

This clonotype was counted many times. The chain couples TRBV15 to TRBJ2-5; maybe TRBD2 (6 bases). V shed 1 base and J shed 2 bases, with 14 bases lying between them. Germline values: CDR1 LNHNV, CDR2 YYDKDF (reference sequence). This CDR3 contains 16 residues. CDR3 residues: CATSRARELGQETQYF. DNA of the CDR3: TGTGCCACCAGCAGAGCACGGGAGTTGGGGCAAGAGACCCAGTACTTC.

This chain joins TRBV19 and TRBJ1-2; no clear D gene. There are 13 residues in the CDR3. Germline CDR1 is LNHDA and CDR2 is SQIVND (reference sequence). The germline V and J ends were trimmed by 2 bases and 3 bases, with 7 bases remaining between them. The CDR3 nucleotides are TGTGCCAGTAGTATAACGGGTGACTATGGCTACACCTTC. Protein product: CASSITGDYGYTF.

This chain connects TRBV28 to TRBJ2-7, with no clear D. Germline lookup yields CDR1 MDHEN and CDR2 SYDVKM. Between the trimmed V and J ends, which lost 5 bases and 4 bases, there was a span of 9 bases. The CDR3 contains 12 residues. CDR3 protein: CASSTVRYEQYF. The CDR3 DNA is TGTGCCAGCAGTACCGTGAGGTACGAGCAGTACTTC.

This clonotype has a single count. V usage is TRBV28 and J usage is TRBJ2-5; D is perhaps TRBD2 (6 bases). V lost 3 bases to trimming and J lost 4 bases, with 12 bases between them. The length of the CDR3 is 14 residues. The germline CDR1 and CDR2 sequences are MDHEN and SYDVKM. The CDR3 protein is CASSLRGRGETQYF. The CDR3 DNA reads TGTGCCAGCAGTTTGCGGGGCCGGGGAGAGACCCAGTACTTC.

The V gene is TRBV18, the J gene TRBJ2-5; 12 nucleotides align to TRBD2. The CDR3 totals 14 residues. Germline V gene sequence: CDR1 KGHSH, CDR2 LQKENI. V dropped 4 bases and J dropped 4; count of bases not matched to a gene: 1. In DNA, the CDR3 is TGTGCCAGCTCACAGACTAGCGGGGGAGAGACCCAGTACTTC. The encoded protein is CASSQTSGGETQYF.

The J gene is TRBJ1-6, the V gene TRBV19; D is possibly TRBD1 (6 bases). The V end was cut by 3 bases, the J end by 0 bases, with 9 bases between. The CDR3 runs 16 residues. Germline-derived CDR1 and CDR2 are LNHDA and SQIVND (reference sequence). The CDR3 nucleotides read TGTGCCAGTAGTATTACAGGGATCTCCTATAATTCACCCCTCCACTTT. This translates into CASSITGISYNSPLHF.

CDR3: CASSFFKLQSLYGYTF. CDR3 coding DNA: TGTGCCAGCAGTTTTTTTAAATTGCAGAGCCTGTATGGCTACACCTTC. V and J are TRBV2 and TRBJ1-2; D unclear. V lost 5 bases to trimming and J lost 5 bases, with 21 bases between them. The germline V gene has CDR1 SNHLY and CDR2 FYNNEI. CDR3 length equals 16 residues.

Points on this clonotype: One end of the junction is discordant with germline, which a read error may explain. J is TRBJ2-6 and V is TRBV2, with 8 bases matching TRBD1. This CDR3 region has 17 residues. The germline gives CDR1 SNHLY, CDR2 FYNNEI. The CDR3 DNA follows: TGTGCCGGCAGTGATTTGGGGGACAGGTCTGGGGCCAACGTCCTGACTTTC. Protein: CAGSDLGDRSGANVLTF.

This chain connects TRBV29-1 to TRBJ2-1; perhaps TRBD1 as D (8 bases). From germline, CDR1 is SQVTM and CDR2 ANQGSEA. V gave up 8 bases and J gave up 2 bases, with 16 bases separating them. CDR3 size: 14 residues. The CDR3 sequence: CSTGGGDTYNEQFF. The CDR3 DNA sequence: TGCAGCACAGGGGGGGGAGATACCTACAATGAGCAGTTCTTC.

In its sample, this clonotype was seen a few times. V gene TRBV7-9 combines with J gene TRBJ2-1, with 11 bases lining up with TRBD2. The CDR3 covers 17 residues. V lost 5 bases, J lost 0 bases, and 6 bases stayed unmatched. Germline V lookup: CDR1 SEHNR, CDR2 FQNEAQ (reference sequence). For the CDR3, the DNA is TGTGCCAGCAGCGCCGGGACTAGCGGTATCTCCTACAATGAGCAGTTCTTC. It codes for CASSAGTSGISYNEQFF.

This chain joins TRBV10-3 and TRBJ2-5, with 8 nucleotides matching TRBD2. The germline V gene has CDR1 ENHRY and CDR2 SYGVKD. The CDR3 sequence is 15 residues long. After removal of 4 bases from V and 3 bases from J, the junction contained 7 bases not matched to a gene. The CDR3 DNA follows: TGTGCCATCAGTGGCGGGGGGAGGGAAGAAGAGACCCAGTACTTC. Amino acids: CAISGGGREEETQYF.

This clonotype was recorded at least ten times. The rearrangement uses TRBV20-1 and TRBJ1-2; D remains ambiguous. V was cut by 6 bases and J by 2 bases, with 10 bases left in between. Germline CDR1 is DFQATT and CDR2 is SNEGSKA (reference sequence). The CDR3 runs 12 residues. CDR3: CSAARQNYGYTF. The CDR3 DNA follows: TGCAGTGCCGCTCGTCAAAACTATGGCTACACCTTC.